This T cell receptor beta chain was recorded in a study of long-term antiretroviral therapy in people with HIV. The study, taken as a whole, reports: Clones expanded before ART dominated the repertoire at all time points. After ART, diversity increased yet remained lower than transplant donor controls.

Runs used v3.0 of the immunoSEQ assay and were done at survey level. Generated by immunoSEQ multiplex PCR, the TCRdb table keeps only in-frame clones and is missing some. The sample lists some 19,000 clones, 86% occurring once. This CDR3 has 16 residues. The V and J ends lost 3 bases and 2 bases respectively, with 19 bases between them. Germline values: CDR1 GTSNPN, CDR2 SVGIG (reference sequence). On this clone itself: Its target is not known.

The chain links TRBV30 to TRBJ1-1, with D possibly matching TRBD1 (5 bases). The source material was unsorted PBMCs, sampled 0.5 years after starting antiretroviral therapy. The TCR comes from a man aged 40-49 years with HIV. As DNA, the CDR3 is TGTGCCTGGAGACCTGGGGCCCGGGGTATAAACACTGAAGCTTTCTTT. Translating it yields CAWRPGARGINTEAFF.